The 29 T cell receptor beta chains in this list originate from one sample, sequenced in a study of beta chain features in type 1 diabetes. Sequencing targeted expressed TCRB transcripts, as all isolated RNA had been reverse transcribed. Repertoires were generated with immunoSEQ multiplex PCR, while TCRdb's copy carries only in-frame clones and drops some. The sample includes a few hundred thousand clones, around 15% of them seen just once. Sequencing was carried out using naive CD4+ T cells from blood. These receptors were collected from a woman in her late teens or twenties in good health.

In its sample, this clone was seen a few times. This sequence joins TRBV15 and TRBJ2-1; TRBD2 agrees at 10 bases. With 3 bases clipped from V and 2 bases from J, the junction kept 1 base outside the gene matches. Germline CDR1 is LNHNV and CDR2 is YYDKDF (reference sequence). The CDR3 runs to 15 residues. DNA of the CDR3: TGTGCCACCAGCAGGGGGACTAGCGCCTACAATGAGCAGTTCTTC. Translating it yields CATSRGTSAYNEQFF.

The J gene is TRBJ1-1, the V gene TRBV29-1; D is possibly TRBD1 (5 bases). The CDR3 spans 13 residues. In germline, CDR1 is SQVTM, CDR2 ANQGSEA. V lost 4 bases, J lost 1 base, and 10 bases lay in between. The CDR3 sequence: CSVAGLTNTEAFF. CDR3 coding DNA: TGCAGCGTTGCGGGACTGACGAACACTGAAGCTTTCTTT.

This chain links TRBV2 with TRBJ2-5; perhaps TRBD1 as D (5 bases). The CDR3 consists of 11 residues. Germline-derived CDR1 and CDR2 are SNHLY and FYNNEI. Trimming cost V 1 base and J 9 bases, with 6 bases left between them. DNA of the CDR3: TGTGCCAGCAGTGAAGAAGGGGCCCAGTACTTC. This codes for CASSEEGAQYF.

The chain recombines TRBV18 with TRBJ1-1; TRBD1 might be the D (5 bases). V dropped 3 bases and J dropped 6 bases, with 11 bases sitting between them. This CDR3 has 13 residues. CDR1 is KGHSH and CDR2 is LQKENI in the germline V gene. The CDR3 loop is CASSPQGGAEAFF. CDR3 sequence (DNA): TGTGCCAGCTCACCCCAGGGAGGGGCTGAAGCTTTCTTT.

This clone was found a few times. The J gene is TRBJ2-5, the V gene TRBV5-4; TRBD2 is a possible D gene (6 bases). CDR1 is SGHNT, CDR2 YYREEE, per germline (reference sequence). V was pared by 3 bases and J by 8 bases, with 8 bases between. This CDR3 has 11 amino acids. The CDR3 coding sequence is TGTGCCAGCAGCTGGGGGACTACCCAGTACTTC. Protein: CASSWGTTQYF.

This clone was observed a few times. The chain recombines TRBV10-3 with TRBJ2-1; D remains ambiguous. With 3 bases removed from V and 4 bases from J, the gap between germline ends came to 13 bases. The CDR3 is made up of 15 amino acids. Germline V CDR1 and CDR2: ENHRY, SYGVKD. The CDR3 is CAISDGASVYNEQFF. The CDR3, as DNA: TGTGCCATCAGTGATGGAGCCTCCGTATACAATGAGCAGTTCTTC.

A few counts support this clone. The CDR3 protein is CASSGLQGLRVEKLFF. The DNA for the CDR3 is TGTGCCAGCAGCGGACTACAGGGGCTACGGGTCGAAAAACTGTTTTTT. The chain has TRBV5-6 and TRBJ1-4; TRBD1 matches at 7 bases. The CDR3 spans 16 residues. Germline CDR1 is SGHDT and CDR2 is YYEEEE. After removal of 4 bases from V and 8 bases from J, the junction contained 14 bases not matched to a gene.

This clone was detected only a few times. The V call is TRBV28, the J call TRBJ1-4; no clear D gene. The CDR3 totals 15 residues. The ends were cut back, 6 bases at V and 4 bases at J, with 15 bases in the middle. Germline values: CDR1 MDHEN, CDR2 SYDVKM. The CDR3 loop reads CASRLPGPSNEKLFF. The CDR3 DNA sequence: TGTGCCAGCAGGCTGCCGGGTCCTAGTAATGAAAAACTGTTTTTT.

This clone was detected only a few times. The chain recombines TRBV5-1 with TRBJ2-6, with D perhaps TRBD2 (6 bases). This CDR3 has 15 amino acids. Germline lookup yields CDR1 SGHRS and CDR2 YFSETQ. V lost 2 bases and J lost 4, with 10 bases in between. This chain's CDR3 is CASSFSGVGANVLTF. DNA for the CDR3: TGCGCCAGCAGCTTCTCGGGGGTGGGGGCCAACGTCCTGACTTTC. Using reference TRBV5-1 and TRBJ2-6 for the parts outside the CDR3, the full variable domain is KAGVTQTPRYLIKTRGQQVTLSCSPISGHRSVSWYQQTPGQGLQFLFEYFSETQRNKGNFPGRFSGRQFSNSRSEMNVSTLELGDSALYLCASSFSGVGANVLTFGAGSRLTVL.

V is TRBV6-5 and J is TRBJ2-1; TRBD1 matches at 10 bases. The CDR3 spans 14 residues. CDR1 is MNHEY, CDR2 SVGAGI, per germline. The V gene end was trimmed by 6 bases and the J gene end by 7 bases; junction bases not matched to a gene: 6. DNA of the CDR3: TGTGCCAGCAGCCCCGACAGGGGGCAAAATGAGCAGTTCTTC. Its translation is CASSPDRGQNEQFF.

Only a few counts were recorded for this clone. V is TRBV6-5 and J is TRBJ1-1; D gene unclear. The V gene lost 0 bases and the J gene lost 4 bases, with 15 bases spanning the gap. Germline V gene data show CDR1 as MNHEY and CDR2 as SVGAGI. The CDR3 contains 16 residues. The CDR3 nucleotides are TGTGCCAGCAGTTACTCGGGTTCGGGGATGGGCACTGAAGCTTTCTTT. Amino acid sequence: CASSYSGSGMGTEAFF.

V gene TRBV29-1 combines with J gene TRBJ2-3; TRBD2 matches 9 bases. Trimming removed 2 bases from V and 6 bases from J; junction bases left unmatched: 6. Germline V gene lookup returns CDR1 SQVTM and CDR2 ANQGSEA. CDR3 length equals 14 residues. The CDR3 DNA reads TGCAGCGTTGAACTCCTAGCGGGAACGGATACGCAGTATTTT. This gives the protein CSVELLAGTDTQYF.

The CDR3 here is CATSREALGGKETQYF. CDR3 bases: TGTGCCACCAGCAGAGAGGCTTTGGGGGGGAAAGAGACCCAGTACTTC. The rearrangement joins TRBV15 to TRBJ2-5; 7 nucleotides align to TRBD2. V was pared by 0 bases and J by 3 bases, with 7 bases of the junction left unmatched. In germline, CDR1 is LNHNV, CDR2 YYDKDF (reference sequence). This CDR3 has 16 residues.

This clone has just one count. The rearrangement joins TRBV6-1 to TRBJ2-2; D is ambiguous. The CDR3 runs 11 residues. Germline assignment: CDR1 MNHNS and CDR2 SASEGT. The V and J ends lost 5 bases and 5 bases respectively, with 3 bases between them. CDR3: CASSLTGELFF. CDR3 bases: TGTGCCAGCAGTCTAACCGGGGAGCTGTTTTTT.

The rearrangement uses TRBV4-3 and TRBJ2-1; 9 nucleotides line up with TRBD2. CDR3 length: 15 amino acids. With V trimmed by 4 bases and J by 4 bases, 5 bases remained unmatched. Germline V gene lookup returns CDR1 LGHNA and CDR2 YSLEER. CDR3 nucleotides: TGCGCCAGCAGCCCACGTGCGGGAGGGTACAATGAGCAGTTCTTC. Protein: CASSPRAGGYNEQFF.

The J gene is TRBJ1-5, the V gene TRBV7-2; a weak D match, TRBD1 (6 bases). V shed 5 bases and J shed 11 bases, with 19 bases lying between them. Germline CDR1 SGHTA, CDR2 FQGNSA. The CDR3 length is 14 residues. The CDR3 here is CASSVGQPSSAQHF. CDR3 coding DNA: TGTGCCAGCAGCGTGGGACAACCGAGTTCGGCCCAGCATTTT. The complete variable domain, with remaining parts taken from reference TRBV7-2 and TRBJ1-5, reads GAGVSQSPSNKVTEKGKDVELRCDPISGHTALYWYRQSLGQGLEFLIYFQGNSAPDKSGLPSDRFSAERTGGSVSTLTIQRTQQEDSAVYLCASSVGQPSSAQHFGDGTRLSIL.

This clone was seen a few times. V usage is TRBV5-4 and J usage is TRBJ1-2; D is possibly TRBD1 (6 bases). CDR1 is SGHNT, CDR2 YYREEE, per germline (reference sequence). This CDR3 is 15 amino acids long. V was trimmed by 4 bases and J by 4 bases, leaving 17 bases between them. The DNA for the CDR3 is TGTGCCAGCAGCCCAGGTGGCAGGGGTAGCTATGGCTACACCTTC. Its translation: CASSPGGRGSYGYTF.

Remarks on this clone: Relative to the germline gene, one junction end is altered; a read error may explain this. The rearrangement uses TRBV10-3 and TRBJ2-5; 9 bases map to TRBD1. Germline CDR1 is ENHRY and CDR2 is SYGVKD. CDR3 length equals 17 residues. The CDR3 protein is CAIRTGTGTLLQDTQYF. The CDR3 DNA is TGTGCCATCAGGACCGGGACAGGGACCCTACTCCAAGATACCCAGTACTTC.

This clone turned up a few times. The rearrangement links TRBV30 to TRBJ2-7; D remains ambiguous. CDR1 is GTSNPN and CDR2 is SVGIG in the germline V gene (reference sequence). The CDR3 is made up of 12 amino acids. The ends were cut back, 0 bases at V and 5 bases at J, with 8 bases in the middle. DNA for the CDR3: TGTGCCTGGAGTGTAAACACCCACGAGCAGTACTTC. It yields the protein CAWSVNTHEQYF.

The chain carries TRBV4-1 and TRBJ1-1; 9 bases are shared with TRBD1. Germline V gene lookup returns CDR1 MGHRA and CDR2 YSYEKL. Germline trimming cut 1 base from V and 1 base from J; bases unmatched to any gene: 4. This CDR3 has 16 amino acids. The DNA for the CDR3 is TGCGCCAGCAGCCAAGCCCCGGACAGGGGGAACACTGAAGCTTTCTTT. This gives the protein CASSQAPDRGNTEAFF.

This clone was seen a handful of times. The rearrangement uses TRBV21-1 and TRBJ1-5; no DNA check was done on the table's D call, TRBD1. TRBV21-1 represents a pseudogene. This CDR3 is 17 amino acids long. The CDR3: CASSKTQGSDSNQPQHF. CDR3 nucleotide sequence: TGTGCCAGCAGCAAAACTCAGGGATCTGATAGCAATCAGCCCCAGCATTTT.

The chain couples TRBV5-1 to TRBJ1-1; D uncertain. Germline values: CDR1 SGHRS, CDR2 YFSETQ. Trimming removed 0 bases from V and 1 base from J, with 13 bases in between. The CDR3 length is 16 residues. CDR3 region: CASSLVSGRENTEAFF. The CDR3 region has the DNA TGCGCCAGCAGCTTGGTGTCGGGTCGGGAGAACACTGAAGCTTTCTTT.

This clone was picked up a small number of times. CDR3 DNA: TGTGCCAGCTCACCTGGACAGGCCCGGGACTACGAGCAGTACTTC. This encodes CASSPGQARDYEQYF. The gene calls are TRBV18 and TRBJ2-7, with 7 bases that match TRBD1. V trimming: 3 bases; J trimming: 3 bases; junction bases outside the gene matches: 8. The CDR3 loop spans 15 amino acids. Germline V CDR1 and CDR2: KGHSH, LQKENI.

This clone showed up just a few times. The rearrangement joins TRBV5-1 to TRBJ2-3; D may be TRBD1 (6 bases). There are 15 residues in the CDR3. The germline gives CDR1 SGHRS, CDR2 YFSETQ. The V and J ends lost 0 bases and 4 bases respectively, with 12 bases between them. CDR3 in DNA: TGCGCCAGCAGCTTGGCCACAGGGCAGGCAGATACGCAGTATTTT. It yields the protein CASSLATGQADTQYF.

Only a few counts were recorded for this clone. V gene TRBV19 combines with J gene TRBJ1-2, with 11 bases lining up with TRBD1. The CDR3 sequence is 16 residues long. Germline values: CDR1 LNHDA, CDR2 SQIVND (reference sequence). V shed 7 bases, J shed 7 bases, and the junction held 14 bases outside the gene matches. CDR3 bases: TGTGCCAGTAAAAACCCCCCTGGACAGGGGGCCGGTGGCTACACCTTC. Residues: CASKNPPGQGAGGYTF.

This clone was counted only a few times. This rearrangement joins TRBV5-4 to TRBJ2-1; the match to TRBD2 covers 13 bases. J lost 4 bases, V lost 4 bases, and 2 bases had no gene match. The CDR3 is 15 amino acids. Germline CDR1 and CDR2: SGHNT and YYREEE (reference sequence). CDR3 DNA: TGTGCCAGCAGCGGGACTAGCGGGGCTTACAATGAGCAGTTCTTC. The encoded protein is CASSGTSGAYNEQFF.

In its sample, this clone was seen a few times. This sequence joins TRBV27 and TRBJ2-5, with 15 bases matching TRBD2. The germline V gene has CDR1 MNHEY and CDR2 SMNVEV (reference sequence). The CDR3 is made up of 18 amino acids. The V segment lost 4 bases and the J segment 5 bases; nucleotides outside the gene matches: 11. The CDR3 sequence: CASSSTSGTSGRLETQYF. CDR3 DNA: TGTGCCAGCAGTTCCACGTCTGGGACTAGCGGGAGGCTGGAGACCCAGTACTTC.

There are a few counts of this clone. The genes are TRBV7-2 and TRBJ1-5; the D gene is possibly TRBD1 (5 bases). Germline lookup yields CDR1 SGHTA and CDR2 FQGNSA. This CDR3 is 17 amino acids long. Trimming took 2 bases from V and 0 from J, leaving 14 bases between them. The CDR3 sequence is CASSLSGGGISNQPQHF. CDR3 DNA: TGTGCCAGCAGCTTATCGGGTGGGGGGATTAGCAATCAGCCCCAGCATTTT. Drawing the rest from reference TRBV7-2 and TRBJ1-5, the complete variable domain is GAGVSQSPSNKVTEKGKDVELRCDPISGHTALYWYRQSLGQGLEFLIYFQGNSAPDKSGLPSDRFSAERTGGSVSTLTIQRTQQEDSAVYLCASSLSGGGISNQPQHFGDGTRLSIL.

This clone was picked up a small number of times. This chain joins TRBV28 and TRBJ2-2; D is perhaps TRBD1 (6 bases). Trimming cost V 5 bases and J 1 base, with 14 bases left between them. The germline V gene has CDR1 MDHEN and CDR2 SYDVKM. The CDR3 length is 16 residues. CDR3 region: CASSLFATGNTGELFF. The DNA for the CDR3 is TGTGCCAGCAGTCTGTTTGCGACAGGGAACACCGGGGAGCTGTTTTTT.